These T cell receptor beta chains were read from a single sample in a study of ipilimumab plus nivolumab after autologous stem cell transplantation. The protocol was immunoSEQ multiplex PCR, while the TCRdb copy is restricted to in-frame clones and leaves out a portion. The sample carries 16,000 or so clones, about three quarters recorded once. This specimen consisted of PBMCs, obtained in a trial of ipilimumab plus nivolumab as post-transplant consolidation. These receptors came from a male donor with diffuse large B-cell lymphoma. Both conserved end residues are part of each CDR3. D genes are given only for firm matches. Size tells how often a clone was seen (once, few, many) or the class of an expanded clone, and some rows leave it out.

clone_size	d_call	v_call	j_call	cdr3_nt	cdr3_aa
.	TRBD1	TRBV6-5	TRBJ1-1	TGTGCCAGCAGTTATTTTTCAGGGGGCACTGAAGCTTTCTTT	CASSYFSGGTEAFF
.	.	TRBV29-1	TRBJ2-1	TGCAGCGTTGAGGGGGGAGAAAGCTCCTACAATGAGCAGTTCTTC	CSVEGGESSYNEQFF
.	.	TRBV5-5	TRBJ1-1	TGTGCCAGCAGCTTTGAAGGGGCGTACACTGAAGCTTTCTTT	CASSFEGAYTEAFF
.	.	TRBV27	TRBJ2-2	TGTGCCAGCAGGCCGACTGTTGTGAACACCGGGGAGCTGTTTTTT	CASRPTVVNTGELFF
once	TRBD1	TRBV7-6	TRBJ2-7	TGTGCCAGCAGCCGACAGGGGGGGGACGAGCAGTACTTC	CASSRQGGDEQYF
.	TRBD2	TRBV6-5	TRBJ2-7	TGTGCCAGCAGTTACGGACTAGCGGGAGTTTACGAGCAGTACTTC	CASSYGLAGVYEQYF
.	TRBD1	TRBV6-6	TRBJ1-1	TGTGCCAGCATCGGACAGGCCAACACTGAAGCTTTCTTT	CASIGQANTEAFF
.	TRBD2	TRBV19	TRBJ2-3	TGTGCCAGTAGCAAGGGATTAGCGGGGGGCCGTACTAGCACAGATACGCAGTATTTT	CASSKGLAGGRTSTDTQYF
.	.	TRBV12-2	TRBJ2-4	TGTGCAAGTCGCTTAGGGGGTCACGAGGCGCCCATTCAGTACTTC	CASRLGGHEAPIQYF
.	.	TRBV6-1	TRBJ1-5	TGTGCCAGCAGACTTGGGGGGTTCAATCAGCCCCAGCATTTT	CASRLGGFNQPQHF
once	.	TRBV27	TRBJ2-1	TGTGCCAGCAGTTCACGAGGGCAGAATGAGCAGTTCTTC	CASSSRGQNEQFF
many	.	TRBV4-1	TRBJ1-1	TGCGCCAGCAGCCAAGATCGGGGGCAGGGAACTGAAGCTTTCTTT	CASSQDRGQGTEAFF
.	.	TRBV5-1	TRBJ1-4	TGCGCCAGCAGCTTGGAAACTGCAACTAATGAAAAACTGTTTTTT	CASSLETATNEKLFF
.	TRBD2	TRBV5-1	TRBJ2-5	TGCGCCAGCAGCCCCGGGACTATTAAAGAGACCCAGTACTTC	CASSPGTIKETQYF
.	TRBD2	TRBV11-3	TRBJ2-1	TGTGCCAGCAGCTTAGATAGCGGGGGGGCCAATGAGCAGTTCTTC	CASSLDSGGANEQFF
few	TRBD1	TRBV5-1	TRBJ1-2	TGCGCCAGCAGCCCCCCACGGGCGACAGGGGGGGATGGCTACACCTTC	CASSPPRATGGDGYTF
.	TRBD1	TRBV5-4	TRBJ2-3	TGTGCCAGCAGCTTGGAGGGGGCGCGCACAGATACGCAGTATTTT	CASSLEGARTDTQYF
.	.	TRBV2	TRBJ2-3	TGTGCCAGCAGCCTCGTAGGGGGCACAGATACGCAGTATTTT	CASSLVGGTDTQYF
.	.	TRBV2	TRBJ1-4	TGTGCCAGCAGACAGGGCCTAAGTGCAACTAATGAAAAACTGTTTTTT	CASRQGLSATNEKLFF
.	TRBD2	TRBV18	TRBJ2-5	TGTGCCAGCTCACCGCTAGCGGGAAGGGAGACCCAGTACTTC	CASSPLAGRETQYF
few	.	TRBV4-1	TRBJ2-2	TGCGCCAGCAGCGGGTCAACCATGAACACCGGGGAGCTGTTTTTT	CASSGSTMNTGELFF